What follows describes a single T cell receptor (beta chain). J lost 4 bases, V lost 6 bases, and 14 bases had no gene match. CDR3 length: 18 residues. Looked up from germline, CDR1 is MDHEN and CDR2 is SYDVKM. This entry belongs to a study of blood T cell repertoires in COVID-19. Overall study: The study drew acute and convalescent COVID-19 samples from the United States, Italy and Spain. T cells, B-cell-depleted T cells, or PBMCs provided the cDNA or gDNA that served as material.

Authors' processing steps: Estimates of nucleated cell counts were drawn from the amplification of reference gene primers. Some clones are missing from TCRdb's copy, which holds only in-frame ones; the method was immunoSEQ multiplex PCR. V and J calls and clone size come straight from that table; D and trimming were deduced from the DNA. In the table there are 200,000 to 250,000 clones, about 80% of which are singletons. This clonotype originated in a woman in her 30s who had recovered from COVID-19. The rearrangement links TRBV28 to TRBJ1-6; the match to TRBD1 covers 8 bases. The sequenced material came from peripheral blood. The CDR3 spells CASRSLSGTGLYNSPLHF. The CDR3 DNA follows: TGTGCCAGCAGATCACTTTCCGGGACAGGCCTTTATAATTCACCCCTCCACTTT.